Each of the 7 T cell receptor beta chains below was sequenced from the same sample in a study of technical replicates of blood from several donors. TCRdb's table, derived via immunoSEQ multiplex PCR, lists solely in-frame clones and lacks some. Of 54,000 or so clones listed, 94% were seen once; the top ten hold roughly 0.22%. Sequencing was carried out using T cells isolated from PBMCs. The receptors come from a human donor in good health.

V is TRBV7-9 and J is TRBJ1-4; TRBD1 matches at 9 bases. V lost 5 bases, J lost 6 bases, and 7 bases stayed unmatched. Germline assignment: CDR1 SEHNR and CDR2 FQNEAQ (reference sequence). The CDR3 is 15 amino acids. CDR3 protein: CASSLPDRGYEKLFF. CDR3 coding DNA: TGTGCCAGCAGCCTACCGGACAGGGGTTATGAAAAACTGTTTTTT.

The V and J genes are TRBV9 and TRBJ2-7; D might be TRBD2 (5 bases). Germline-derived CDR1 and CDR2 are SGDLS and YYNGEE. V was pared by 4 bases and J by 4 bases, with 9 bases between. The CDR3 extends over 12 amino acids. CDR3 sequence (DNA): TGTGCCAGCAGCCCGGACTTTTACGAGCAGTACTTC. Amino acid sequence: CASSPDFYEQYF.

This rearrangement joins TRBV7-9 to TRBJ1-2; TRBD1 is a possible D gene (5 bases). Germline-derived CDR1 and CDR2 are SEHNR and FQNEAQ (reference sequence). V was cut by 3 bases and J by 0 bases, with 11 bases left in between. The CDR3 loop spans 15 amino acids. CDR3 residues: CASSFVQAANYGYTF. CDR3 nucleotides: TGTGCCAGCAGCTTCGTACAGGCAGCTAACTATGGCTACACCTTC.

The rearrangement joins TRBV18 to TRBJ1-5, with TRBD1 matching 7 bases. Per the germline V gene, CDR1 is KGHSH and CDR2 is LQKENI. This CDR3 region has 16 residues. Losses at the gene ends were 4 bases for V and 1 base for J; bases not matched to a gene: 7. The CDR3 DNA reads as TGTGCCAGCTCACATGACAGGGACCTAAGCAATCAGCCCCAGCATTTT. This codes for CASSHDRDLSNQPQHF.

CDR3 coding DNA: TGTGCCAGCAGCACGGGACACGAATACTATGGCTACACCTTC. It translates to CASSTGHEYYGYTF. The gene calls are TRBV11-2 and TRBJ1-2, with D perhaps matching TRBD1 (6 bases). The germline V gene has CDR1 SGHAT and CDR2 FQNNGV. Trimming left V 5 bases short and J 3 bases short, with 13 bases between. The CDR3 is 14 residues long.

The V call is TRBV28, the J call TRBJ1-2, with 8 bases identical to TRBD1. The CDR3 is 15 residues long. CDR1 MDHEN and CDR2 SYDVKM come from the germline V gene. Germline trimming cut 5 bases from V and 4 bases from J; bases unmatched to any gene: 9. The CDR3 DNA sequence: TGTGCCAGCAGTCAGACAGGGGTGAATAGCTATGGCTACACCTTC. Encoded protein: CASSQTGVNSYGYTF.

The chain employs TRBV7-8 and TRBJ1-2; the D gene is possibly TRBD1 (5 bases). The length of the CDR3 is 16 residues. Deletions cut 5 bases from V and 3 bases from J, with 19 bases between. CDR1 and CDR2 (germline): SGHVS, FQNEAQ. The chain's CDR3 is CASSEEGRAFDYGYTF. CDR3 nucleotides: TGTGCCAGCAGCGAGGAGGGCAGGGCTTTTGACTATGGCTACACCTTC. Variable domain in full (rest from reference TRBV7-8 and TRBJ1-2): GAGVSQSPRYKVAKRGQDVALRCDPISGHVSLFWYQQALGQGPEFLTYFQNEAQLDKSGLPSDRFFAERPEGSVSTLKIQRTQQEDSAVYLCASSEEGRAFDYGYTFGSGTRLTVV.